These 9 T cell receptor beta chains originate from one sample sequenced in a study of T cells in localized non-small cell lung cancer. Profiling relied on immunoSEQ multiplex PCR, and the TCRdb table lists in-frame clones only, not all of them. The sample has 5,000 to 6,500 clones, roughly 36% seen once. Here the sequenced sample was lung tumor tissue, taken before any cancer treatment. The receptor set was obtained from a male donor aged 60 or older with stage I squamous cell lung carcinoma.

In this sample, this clone turned up a few times. This rearrangement joins TRBV5-1 to TRBJ2-5; 12 bases align to TRBD2. Germline CDR1 SGHRS, CDR2 YFSETQ. J lost 5 bases, V lost 1 base, and 3 bases had no gene match. This CDR3 region has 15 residues. CDR3 nucleotide sequence: TGCGCCAGCAGCTTGCTAGCGGGGGGGCCGGAGACCCAGTACTTC. The encoded protein is CASSLLAGGPETQYF.

Only a few counts were recorded for this clone. The CDR3 bases are TGTGCCAGCAGCTTGATGGGTAGCAATCAGCCCCAGCATTTT. Translation: CASSLMGSNQPQHF. This sequence joins TRBV7-5 and TRBJ1-5. TRBV7-5 is recorded as a pseudogene. The CDR3 contains 14 residues.

This clone was seen a few times. This chain uses TRBV6-8 with TRBJ1-4; no clear D gene. The CDR3 consists of 12 residues. V was shortened by 4 bases and J by 4 bases, with 4 bases between the two germline ends. CDR1 is MNHGY, CDR2 SAAAGT, per germline. CDR3: CASSFSNEKLFF. The CDR3 coding sequence is TGTGCCAGCAGTTTCAGTAATGAAAAACTGTTTTTT.

The J gene is TRBJ1-1, the V gene TRBV28; D is unclear. Trimming cost V 6 bases and J 3 bases, with 11 bases left between them. This CDR3 is 13 amino acids long. The V gene's germline CDR1 is MDHEN and CDR2 SYDVKM. CDR3 nucleotide sequence: TGTGCCAGCAGGAACCAGTTGGACACTGAAGCTTTCTTT. This translates into CASRNQLDTEAFF. The whole variable domain, remainder taken from reference TRBV28 and TRBJ1-1, is DVKVTQSSRYLVKRTGEKVFLECVQDMDHENMFWYRQDPGLGLRLIYFSYDVKMKEKGDIPEGYSVSREKKERFSLILESASTNQTSMYLCASRNQLDTEAFFGQGTRLTVV.

The chain carries TRBV15 and TRBJ1-3; D remains unclear. V was shortened by 4 bases and J by 2 bases, with 12 bases between the two germline ends. The CDR3 runs to 15 residues. Germline CDR1 reads LNHNV; CDR2 reads YYDKDF (reference sequence). CDR3: CATSKAGSTGNTIYF. Written as DNA, the CDR3 is TGTGCCACCAGCAAGGCCGGGTCAACTGGAAACACCATATATTTT.

V gene TRBV18 combines with J gene TRBJ2-5, with TRBD2 identical over 7 bases. The V gene end was trimmed by 6 bases and the J gene end by 5 bases; junction bases not matched to a gene: 3. Germline V CDR1 and CDR2: KGHSH, LQKENI. The CDR3 loop spans 12 amino acids. This CDR3 is CASSPAGETQYF. CDR3 nucleotides: TGTGCCAGCTCCCCAGCGGGGGAGACCCAGTACTTC.

Only a few counts were recorded for this clone. V gene TRBV9 combines with J gene TRBJ1-1, with unresolved D. The CDR3 totals 13 residues. The V end was cut by 1 base, the J end by 5 bases, with 9 bases between. The germline V gene encodes CDR1 SGDLS and CDR2 YYNGEE. The CDR3 reads CASSVTAGTEAFF. The CDR3 DNA reads TGTGCCAGCAGCGTAACAGCCGGGACTGAAGCTTTCTTT.

Only a few counts were recorded for this clone. The chain uses TRBV19 and TRBJ2-2; D possibly corresponds to TRBD1 (6 bases). The V end was cut by 3 bases, the J end by 6 bases, with 8 bases between. Germline CDR1 LNHDA, CDR2 SQIVND (reference sequence). CDR3 length: 13 residues. Here the CDR3 DNA reads TGTGCCAGTAGTATTGGACAGTCCGGGGAGCTGTTTTTT. Residues: CASSIGQSGELFF.

This clone has more than one count but fewer than ten. The V gene is TRBV18, the J gene TRBJ1-2, with no clear D. The CDR3 is 13 amino acids. CDR1 is KGHSH, CDR2 LQKENI, per germline. V lost 4 bases and J lost 8, with 14 bases in between. The CDR3 here is CASSLTFDGGYTF. CDR3 bases: TGTGCCAGCTCACTAACCTTCGATGGAGGCTACACCTTC.